This T cell receptor beta chain is from a study of blood T cell repertoires in COVID-19. Study details: The samples span acute and convalescent COVID-19 from the United States, Italy and Spain.

V dropped 0 bases and J dropped 5 bases, with 17 bases sitting between them. This CDR3 contains 16 residues. Germline CDR1 is SGHDT and CDR2 is YYEEEE. How the authors handled the data: Amplification of reference gene primers was used by the study to estimate nucleated cell counts. The protocol was immunoSEQ multiplex PCR, while the TCRdb copy is restricted to in-frame clones and leaves out a portion. The V and J calls and the clone size are those of that table, but D and trimming were determined from the DNA. The sample shows approximately 61,000 clones, about 82% of them seen only once. The V gene is TRBV5-6, the J gene TRBJ2-5; the D gene is possibly TRBD2 (5 bases). The origin of this receptor is a man aged 70-80 years with acute or convalescent COVID-19. Source material: peripheral blood. The CDR3 DNA sequence: TGTGCCAGCAGCTTGGCAACCGGGCGGGCCGCGGAGACCCAGTACTTC. This translates into CASSLATGRAAETQYF.